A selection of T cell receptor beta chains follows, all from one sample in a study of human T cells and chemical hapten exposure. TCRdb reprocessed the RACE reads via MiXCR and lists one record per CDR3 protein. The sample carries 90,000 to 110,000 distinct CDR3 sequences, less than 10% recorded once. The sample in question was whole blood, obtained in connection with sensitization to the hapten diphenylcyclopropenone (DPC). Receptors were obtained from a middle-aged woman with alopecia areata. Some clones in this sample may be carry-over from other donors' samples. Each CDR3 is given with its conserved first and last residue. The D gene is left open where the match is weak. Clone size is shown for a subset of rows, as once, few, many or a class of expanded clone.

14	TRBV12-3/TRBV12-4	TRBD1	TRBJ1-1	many	CASSFGTEYTEAFF	TGTGCCAGCAGTTTTGGGACAGAGTATACTGAAGCTTTCTTT
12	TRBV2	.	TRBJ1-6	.	CARREATSPLHF	TGTGCCAGGCGGGAAGCGACTTCACCCCTCCACTTT
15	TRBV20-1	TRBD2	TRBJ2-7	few	CSARRAGGPLYEQYF	TGCAGTGCTCGAAGGGCGGGGGGGCCGCTCTACGAGCAGTACTTC
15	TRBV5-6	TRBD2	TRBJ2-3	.	CASSPRTSGGAAQYF	TGTGCCAGCAGCCCCCGGACTAGCGGGGGAGCCGCGCAGTATTTT
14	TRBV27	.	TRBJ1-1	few	CASSSGGPDTEAFF	TGTGCCAGCAGTTCGGGGGGCCCGGACACTGAAGCTTTCTTT
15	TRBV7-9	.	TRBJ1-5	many	CASSFGQASNQPQHF	TGTGCCAGCAGCTTTGGCCAGGCTAGCAATCAGCCCCAGCATTTT
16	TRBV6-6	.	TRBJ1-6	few	CASSYSDGPGRSPLHF	TGTGCCAGCAGTTACTCAGATGGCCCTGGGCGATCACCCCTCCACTTT
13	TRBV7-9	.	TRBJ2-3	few	CASSFRPADTQYF	TGTGCCAGCAGCTTCCGACCGGCAGATACGCAGTATTTT
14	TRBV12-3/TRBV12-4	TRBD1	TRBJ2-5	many	CASSFYRGAETQYF	TGTGCCAGCAGCTTTTACAGGGGAGCAGAGACCCAGTACTTC
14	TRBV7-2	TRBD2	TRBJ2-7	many	CASSLAGLGYEQYF	TGTGCCAGCAGCTTAGCTGGACTAGGATACGAGCAGTACTTC
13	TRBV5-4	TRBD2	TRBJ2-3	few	CASSDQRRGVWYF	TGTGCCAGCTCCGATCAGCGGCGGGGGGTATGGTATTTT
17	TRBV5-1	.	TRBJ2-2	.	CASSFASGATNTGELFF	TGCGCCAGCAGCTTCGCTTCAGGGGCAACAAACACCGGGGAGCTGTTTTTT
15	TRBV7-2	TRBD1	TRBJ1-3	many	CASSLPDIGGYTIYF	TGTGCCAGCAGCTTACCCGACATAGGGGGCTACACCATATATTTT
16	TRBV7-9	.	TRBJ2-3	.	CASSLAQGARADTQYF	TGTGCCAGCAGCTTAGCTCAGGGTGCGAGAGCAGATACGCAGTATTTT
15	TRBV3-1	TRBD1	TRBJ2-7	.	CASSQAGQGSYEQYF	TGTGCCAGCAGCCAAGCCGGACAGGGCTCCTACGAGCAGTACTTC
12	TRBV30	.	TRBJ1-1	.	CAWRKVGTEAFF	TGTGCCTGGAGGAAGGTTGGCACTGAAGCTTTCTTT
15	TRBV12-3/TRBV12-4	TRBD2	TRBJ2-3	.	CASSLRGGLADTQYF	TGTGCCAGCAGTTTACGGGGGGGCCTCGCAGATACGCAGTATTTT
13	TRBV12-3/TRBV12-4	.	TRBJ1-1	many	CASILTRGAEAFF	TGTGCCAGCATTCTGACCCGTGGGGCTGAAGCTTTCTTT
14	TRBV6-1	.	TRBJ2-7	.	CASSGVTPTYEQYF	TGTGCCAGCAGTGGAGTTACACCGACCTACGAGCAGTACTTC
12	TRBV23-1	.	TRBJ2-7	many	CASTRNRAEQYF	TGCGCCAGCACGAGAAACAGGGCTGAGCAGTACTTC
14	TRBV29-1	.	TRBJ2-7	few	CSALTARGSYEQYF	TGCAGCGCCTTGACAGCGAGGGGGTCTTACGAGCAGTACTTC
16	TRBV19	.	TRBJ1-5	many	CASSILSRSYNQPQHF	TGTGCCAGTAGTATTCTCTCCAGGTCATACAATCAGCCCCAGCATTTT
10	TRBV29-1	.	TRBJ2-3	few	CSVVTDTQYF	TGCAGCGTTGTGACAGATACGCAGTATTTT
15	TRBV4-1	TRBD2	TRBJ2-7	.	CASSQEGGGSYEQYF	TGCGCCAGCAGCCAAGAGGGCGGGGGCTCCTACGAGCAGTACTTC
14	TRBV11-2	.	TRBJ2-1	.	CASSLSYSNNEQFF	TGTGCCAGCAGCCTTAGCTACAGTAACAATGAGCAGTTCTTC
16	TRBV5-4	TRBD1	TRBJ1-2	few	CASSLGTGRSFGGYTF	TGTGCCAGCAGCTTAGGGACAGGGCGTTCCTTTGGTGGCTACACCTTC
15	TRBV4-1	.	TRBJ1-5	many	CASSQARQSNQPQHF	TGCGCCAGCAGCCAAGCCCGACAGTCCAATCAGCCCCAGCATTTT
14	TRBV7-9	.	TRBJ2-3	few	CASSLGGPQDTQYF	TGTGCCAGCAGCTTAGGGGGCCCGCAGGATACGCAGTATTTT
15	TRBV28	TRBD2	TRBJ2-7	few	CASSLSAGGPYEQYF	TGTGCCAGCAGTTTATCAGCGGGGGGGCCCTACGAGCAGTACTTC
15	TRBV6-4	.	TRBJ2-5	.	CASSDCRDLEETQYF	TGTGCCAGCAGTGACTGCCGGGACCTCGAAGAGACCCAGTACTTC
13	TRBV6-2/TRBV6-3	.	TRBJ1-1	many	CASTRTENTEAFF	TGTGCCAGCACCCGGACAGAGAACACTGAAGCTTTCTTT
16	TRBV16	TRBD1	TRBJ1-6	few	CASSQSNNRGNSPLHF	TGTGCCAGCAGCCAATCGAATAACAGGGGAAATTCACCCCTCCACTTT
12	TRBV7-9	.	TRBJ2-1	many	CASKGPLDEQFF	TGTGCCAGCAAGGGACCTCTCGATGAGCAGTTCTTC
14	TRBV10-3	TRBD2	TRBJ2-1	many	CATLAGSSYNEQFF	TGTGCCACCCTAGCGGGGTCCTCCTACAATGAGCAGTTCTTC
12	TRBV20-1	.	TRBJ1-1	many	CSAPTVNTEAFF	TGCAGTGCTCCGACAGTGAACACTGAAGCTTTCTTT
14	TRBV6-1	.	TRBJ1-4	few	CASSEGEEDEKLFF	TGTGCCAGCAGTGAAGGCGAGGAGGATGAAAAACTGTTTTTT
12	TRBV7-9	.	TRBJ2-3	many	CASSLMADTQYF	TGTGCCAGCAGCTTGATGGCGGATACGCAGTATTTT
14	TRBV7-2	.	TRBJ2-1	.	CASSLGGASNEQFF	TGTGCCAGCAGCTTAGGAGGGGCCAGCAATGAGCAGTTCTTC
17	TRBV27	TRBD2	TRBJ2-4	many	CASRDLAGARGKNIQYF	TGTGCCAGCAGAGACCTAGCGGGGGCCCGGGGGAAAAACATTCAGTACTTC
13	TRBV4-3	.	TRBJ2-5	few	CASSRGLEETQYF	TGCGCCAGCAGCCGAGGCCTAGAAGAGACCCAGTACTTC
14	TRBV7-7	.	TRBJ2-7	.	CASSLSYDAYEQYF	TGTGCCAGCAGCTTATCCTATGATGCCTACGAGCAGTACTTC
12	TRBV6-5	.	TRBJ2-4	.	CASGQAKNIQYF	TGTGCCAGCGGGCAGGCCAAAAACATTCAGTACTTC
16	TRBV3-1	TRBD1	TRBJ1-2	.	CASSSFDRGDAYGYTF	TGTGCCAGCAGCTCCTTCGACAGGGGCGATGCCTATGGCTACACCTTC
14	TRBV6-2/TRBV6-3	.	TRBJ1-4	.	CASTDQVGEEKLFF	TGTGCCAGCACCGACCAGGTCGGAGAGGAAAAACTGTTTTTT
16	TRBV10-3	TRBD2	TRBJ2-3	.	CAIRSPGGGDTDTQYF	TGTGCCATCAGATCTCCGGGCGGGGGTGACACAGATACGCAGTATTTT
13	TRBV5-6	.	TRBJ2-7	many	CASSLASSYEQYF	TGTGCCAGCAGCTTGGCCAGCTCCTACGAGCAGTACTTC
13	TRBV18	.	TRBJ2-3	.	CASSPSTWDTQYF	TGTGCCAGCTCACCTTCGACCTGGGATACGCAGTATTTT
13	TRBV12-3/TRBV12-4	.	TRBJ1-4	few	CASNQGVREKLFF	TGTGCCAGCAACCAGGGCGTCCGGGAAAAACTGTTTTTT
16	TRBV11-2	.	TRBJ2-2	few	CASSLSGGALAGELFF	TGTGCCAGCAGCCTTAGTGGGGGGGCACTGGCCGGGGAGCTGTTTTTT
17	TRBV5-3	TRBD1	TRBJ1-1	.	CARSLPGQGIMNTEAFF	TGTGCCAGAAGCTTGCCGGGACAGGGAATTATGAACACTGAAGCTTTCTTT
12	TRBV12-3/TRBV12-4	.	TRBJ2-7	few	CASSWGRGEQYF	TGTGCCAGCAGTTGGGGCCGGGGGGAGCAGTACTTC
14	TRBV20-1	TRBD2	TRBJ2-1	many	CSAMTSGVYNEQFF	TGCAGTGCCATGACTAGCGGGGTTTACAATGAGCAGTTCTTC
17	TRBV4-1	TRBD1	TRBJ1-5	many	CASSQFEGTGRGQPQHF	TGCGCCAGCAGCCAATTTGAAGGGACAGGGCGGGGTCAGCCCCAGCATTTT
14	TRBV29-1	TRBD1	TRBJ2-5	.	CSVTPGTGKETQYF	TGCAGCGTCACCCCCGGGACAGGGAAAGAGACCCAGTACTTC
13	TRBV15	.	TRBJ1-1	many	CATSNGMNTEAFF	TGTGCCACCAGCAACGGGATGAACACTGAAGCTTTCTTT